The rows below give T cell receptor beta chains drawn from one sample of a study of T-cell reconstitution after alpha-beta-depleted transplantation in children. TCRdb independently ran MiXCR on the PCR reads; one entry per CDR3 protein. The repertoire holds 640,000 or so distinct CDR3 sequences, with approximately 16% as singletons. Source: PBMCs from the stem cell graft donor, taken from the stem cell graft. Receptor source: a human donor who donated a stem cell graft to a child with acute myeloid leukemia. CDR3s include the opening cysteine and the closing phenylalanine or tryptophan. Each record gives: clone size, D gene, J gene, V gene, CDR3 DNA, CDR3 protein. A D gene is named only where the DNA matches it firmly. Size values are once, few and many counts, or a class for expanded clones, and some rows have none.

clone size: few
D gene: TRBD1
J gene: TRBJ2-5
V gene: TRBV9
CDR3 DNA: TGTGCCAGCAGCGTAGAGGAAAGGGGGCTGGAGACCCAGTACTTC
CDR3 protein: CASSVEERGLETQYF

clone size: many
D gene: TRBD1
J gene: TRBJ2-7
V gene: TRBV12-3/TRBV12-4
CDR3 DNA: TGTGCCAGCAGTTCCTCAAGAACAGGGGCCCCCCTGACCTACGAGCAGTACTTC
CDR3 protein: CASSSSRTGAPLTYEQYF

clone size: many
D gene: .
J gene: TRBJ2-1
V gene: TRBV15
CDR3 DNA: TGTGCCACCAGCAGAACCCGGGACATGCGGAATGAGCAGTTCTTC
CDR3 protein: CATSRTRDMRNEQFF

clone size: .
D gene: .
J gene: TRBJ1-5
V gene: TRBV7-8
CDR3 DNA: TGTGCCAGCAGCTCCTGGACGGGAGTCAATCAGCCCCAGCATTTT
CDR3 protein: CASSSWTGVNQPQHF

clone size: few
D gene: .
J gene: TRBJ1-5
V gene: TRBV4-1
CDR3 DNA: TGCGCCAGCAGCCAAGGAGGGTTAGGTCAGCCCCAGCATTTT
CDR3 protein: CASSQGGLGQPQHF

clone size: .
D gene: TRBD1
J gene: TRBJ1-1
V gene: TRBV12-3/TRBV12-4
CDR3 DNA: TGTGCCAGCAGTTTCTCCCCGACAGGGGCGGATGAAGCTTTCTTT
CDR3 protein: CASSFSPTGADEAFF

clone size: .
D gene: .
J gene: TRBJ1-5
V gene: TRBV7-2
CDR3 DNA: TGTGCCAGCAGTCCCCCGGACACCAATCAGCCCCAGCATTTT
CDR3 protein: CASSPPDTNQPQHF

clone size: few
D gene: .
J gene: TRBJ2-1
V gene: TRBV7-2
CDR3 DNA: TGTGCCAGCAGCTTAGTGGGGGGGCCCAACAATGAGCAGTTCTTC
CDR3 protein: CASSLVGGPNNEQFF

clone size: many
D gene: .
J gene: TRBJ2-7
V gene: TRBV20-1
CDR3 DNA: TGCAGTGCTAGCGACTCCTACGAGCAGTACTTC
CDR3 protein: CSASDSYEQYF

clone size: many
D gene: .
J gene: TRBJ1-2
V gene: TRBV20-1
CDR3 DNA: TGCATGGCCCCGAAGGGGGGAGCGAGTGGCTACACCTTC
CDR3 protein: CMAPKGGASGYTF

clone size: many
D gene: TRBD1
J gene: TRBJ2-1
V gene: TRBV20-1
CDR3 DNA: TGCAGTGCTAATCACTATGGGGACAGGGGTAATGAGCAGTTCTTC
CDR3 protein: CSANHYGDRGNEQFF

clone size: many
D gene: .
J gene: TRBJ1-2
V gene: TRBV12-3/TRBV12-4
CDR3 DNA: TGTGCCAGCAGTCTCAGCCAGATCTACGGCTACACCTTC
CDR3 protein: CASSLSQIYGYTF

clone size: .
D gene: TRBD2
J gene: TRBJ2-2
V gene: TRBV20-1
CDR3 DNA: TGCAGTGCTAGAGATCTTGCGGGGGGTCAGAACACCGGGGAGCTGTTTTTT
CDR3 protein: CSARDLAGGQNTGELFF

clone size: many
D gene: TRBD1
J gene: TRBJ1-1
V gene: TRBV5-6
CDR3 DNA: TGTGCCAGCAGTCGGCCAGGGGGCTTAAACACTGAAGCTTTCTTT
CDR3 protein: CASSRPGGLNTEAFF

clone size: many
D gene: .
J gene: TRBJ1-2
V gene: TRBV20-1
CDR3 DNA: TGCAGTGCTAGGGGTGGGCAGGGCTATGGCTACACCTTC
CDR3 protein: CSARGGQGYGYTF

clone size: many
D gene: .
J gene: TRBJ1-2
V gene: TRBV29-1
CDR3 DNA: TGCAGCGTTGAAACCGGGAACAACTATGGCTACACCTTC
CDR3 protein: CSVETGNNYGYTF

clone size: .
D gene: TRBD1
J gene: TRBJ2-5
V gene: TRBV20-1
CDR3 DNA: TGCAGTGCTGCGGGACAGGGGTCAAAAGAGACCCAGTACTTC
CDR3 protein: CSAAGQGSKETQYF

clone size: few
D gene: .
J gene: TRBJ1-2
V gene: TRBV13
CDR3 DNA: TGTGCCAGCAGCATCGGAACGATGCTCTATGGCTACACCTTC
CDR3 protein: CASSIGTMLYGYTF

clone size: many
D gene: TRBD2
J gene: TRBJ2-1
V gene: TRBV29-1
CDR3 DNA: TGCAGCGTTAACCTCCCCGGGGGGTACAATGAGCAGTTCTTC
CDR3 protein: CSVNLPGGYNEQFF

clone size: .
D gene: .
J gene: TRBJ2-1
V gene: TRBV7-9
CDR3 DNA: TGTGCCAGCAGCCCCACCCTAGGTAGTTACGAGCAGTTCTTC
CDR3 protein: CASSPTLGSYEQFF

clone size: many
D gene: .
J gene: TRBJ2-5
V gene: TRBV10-3
CDR3 DNA: TGTGCCATCAGTGAGAACTTGGAGACCCAGTACTTC
CDR3 protein: CAISENLETQYF

clone size: .
D gene: .
J gene: TRBJ2-5
V gene: TRBV27
CDR3 DNA: TGTGCCAGCAGTCCCCTTATCCGGACGCAAGAGACCCAGTACTTC
CDR3 protein: CASSPLIRTQETQYF

clone size: many
D gene: TRBD2
J gene: TRBJ2-5
V gene: TRBV12-3/TRBV12-4
CDR3 DNA: TGTGCCAGCAGACTGGGGAGCGGGAAAGAGACCCAGTACTTC
CDR3 protein: CASRLGSGKETQYF

clone size: .
D gene: TRBD1
J gene: TRBJ2-2
V gene: TRBV2
CDR3 DNA: TGTGCCAGCACCAGGACAGGGATTGACGGGGAGCTGTTTTTT
CDR3 protein: CASTRTGIDGELFF